These 11 T cell receptor beta chains were all obtained from the same sample, sequenced in a study of sequential checkpoint blockade in melanoma. Generated by immunoSEQ multiplex PCR, the TCRdb table keeps only in-frame clones and is missing some. The sample shows some 3,300 clones, roughly a quarter of them seen only once. Treatment defined: randomized to nivolumab then ipilimumab (arm A) or the reverse (arm B). Sequenced material: tumor tissue (inferred from file names), taken from a patient given nivolumab and ipilimumab in sequence. These receptors were obtained from a human donor with melanoma.

In this sample, this clone turned up many times. The chain employs TRBV11-3 and TRBJ2-1; no firm D call. The CDR3 sequence is 15 residues long. Trimming shortened V by 5 bases and J by 2 bases, and 13 bases separated the two germline ends. Germline V gene sequence: CDR1 SGHNT, CDR2 YENEEA. The CDR3 region has the DNA TGTGCCAGCAGCACCTCCAACGTGGCCTACAATGAGCAGTTCTTC. Protein product: CASSTSNVAYNEQFF.

The genes are TRBV30 and TRBJ2-3, with unresolved D. The germline V gene has CDR1 GTSNPN and CDR2 SVGIG (reference sequence). This CDR3 is 13 amino acids long. The germline V and J ends were trimmed by 4 bases and 6 bases, with 14 bases remaining between them. In DNA, the CDR3 is TGTGCCTGGACACGCCCCGGTGGGGATACGCAGTATTTT. Amino acids: CAWTRPGGDTQYF.

This clone is judged large (0.1 to 1%). The rearrangement links TRBV12-5 to TRBJ2-5; maybe TRBD2 (6 bases). There are 15 residues in the CDR3. CDR1 and CDR2 from the germline V gene are LGHNT and FRNRAP. V was clipped by 2 bases and J by 5 bases, with 15 bases between them. CDR3 residues: CASGLMAGLAETQYF. Written as DNA, the CDR3 is TGTGCTAGTGGTTTGATGGCGGGGCTTGCTGAGACCCAGTACTTC.

By frequency in the sample, this clone is medium-sized. The V call is TRBV6-8, the J call TRBJ2-1; no firm D call. The CDR3 runs to 14 residues. Trimming shortened V by 2 bases and J by 2 bases, and 7 bases separated the two germline ends. In germline, CDR1 is MNHGY, CDR2 SAAAGT. The CDR3 reads CASSYPGPYNEQFF. The CDR3, as DNA: TGTGCCAGCAGTTACCCCGGACCCTACAATGAGCAGTTCTTC.

This clone was observed a handful of times. This sequence joins TRBV6-8 and TRBJ1-5; no firm D call. The V gene's germline CDR1 is MNHGY and CDR2 SAAAGT. The V gene lost 8 bases and the J gene lost 0 bases, with 8 bases spanning the gap. The CDR3 sequence is 13 residues long. CDR3 region: CASCIDSNQPQHF. CDR3 DNA: TGTGCCAGCTGTATCGATAGCAATCAGCCCCAGCATTTT.

J is TRBJ2-3 and V is TRBV11-3; 8 nucleotides agree with TRBD2. V was clipped by 3 bases and J by 3 bases; unmatched bases: 2. The CDR3 contains 14 residues. In germline, CDR1 is SGHNT, CDR2 YENEEA. The DNA of the CDR3 is TGTGCCAGCAGCTTCGGGGGGGTGACAGATACGCAGTATTTT. Translation gives CASSFGGVTDTQYF.

This clone was recorded many times. V is TRBV11-3 and J is TRBJ1-1; 9 bases line up with TRBD1. The germline V gene encodes CDR1 SGHNT and CDR2 YENEEA. J lost 4 bases, V lost 3 bases, and 6 bases had no gene match. CDR3 size: 15 residues. In nucleotides, the CDR3 is TGTGCCAGCAGCTTTATACAGGGGGCTAGCACTGAAGCTTTCTTT. Residues: CASSFIQGASTEAFF.

This clone turned up a few times. The chain recombines TRBV6-7 with TRBJ1-2; D gene unclear. TRBV6-7 qualifies as an ORF whose function is uncertain. CDR3 size: 16 residues. Trimming pared 5 bases from V and 0 bases from J, leaving 16 bases between. The CDR3 nucleotides are TGTGCCAGCAGTCCGTGTCTGGGGAGACCTAACTATGGCTACACCTTC. It codes for CASSPCLGRPNYGYTF.

This clone was recorded at least ten times. The chain uses TRBV11-3 and TRBJ1-2; 9 nucleotides align to TRBD1. CDR3 length equals 14 residues. Trimming removed 5 bases from V and 7 bases from J; junction bases left unmatched: 8. Germline loops: CDR1 SGHNT, CDR2 YENEEA. The DNA for the CDR3 is TGTGCCAGCAGCCCCAGAGACAGGGGGTCTGGCTACACCTTC. It is translated as CASSPRDRGSGYTF.

The chain links TRBV6-8 to TRBJ2-1; a possible D gene is TRBD2 (5 bases). The CDR3 runs to 14 residues. The germline CDR1 and CDR2 sequences are MNHGY and SAAAGT. V was cut by 4 bases and J by 5 bases, with 12 bases left in between. The CDR3 nucleotides read TGTGCCAGCAGTTTACCGGACGGGAACAATGAGCAGTTCTTC. This encodes CASSLPDGNNEQFF.

The CDR3 loop reads CASSPGTGLPQHF. CDR3 nucleotide sequence: TGTGCCAGCTCACCTGGGACGGGGTTGCCCCAGCATTTT. The chain combines TRBV18 with TRBJ1-5; possibly TRBD1 for D (5 bases). Germline V lookup: CDR1 KGHSH, CDR2 LQKENI. This CDR3 is built from 13 residues. The V end was cut by 3 bases, the J end by 9 bases, with 12 bases between. Combining the CDR3 with reference TRBV18 and TRBJ1-5 gives the whole variable domain NAGVMQNPRHLVRRRGQEARLRCSPMKGHSHVYWYRQLPEEGLKFMVYLQKENIIDESGMPKERFSAEFPKEGPSILRIQQVVRGDSAAYFCASSPGTGLPQHFGDGTRLSIL.